Given below is one TCR beta chain in context. The specificity of this receptor is unknown. No much larger clone exists at a distance of one base, and base qualities are not known. The cohort consisted of 600 or so healthy bone marrow donors. At the time of sampling, all cohort members were nominally healthy, though unrecorded immune exposures were likely present. The donor was CMV seronegative and belonged to the group of roughly 330 seronegative cohort members. Every donor gave a peripheral blood sample, and the peripheral blood mononuclear cells from that sample were used for TCR beta sequencing. The Qiagen DNeasy Blood Extraction Kit was used to extract genomic DNA from the blood cell samples. The CDR3 goes from the cysteine to the phenylalanine over 15 residues. The DNA shown is the 45-base CDR3, in frame from base 1. CDR1 and CDR2 are read off the germline V gene as MNHNS and SASEGT. V and J are trimmed by 6 bases and 0 bases, and the gene matches miss 4 bases of the junction.

The sample belongs to a study of cytomegalovirus exposure and HLA in healthy donors (dated 2017 in TCRdb). With regard to the full study: According to an earlier analysis of several hundred of the donors, about 170 million T cells yielded 117 million unique TCR beta sequences and about 300 Gb of sequence data. About 300 gigabases of sequencing data and roughly 90 million unique TCR sequences were included in an early release covering about 700 HLA-typed donors. Of the roughly 400 genotyped donors, approximately 83% fell in the genetic ancestry cluster associated with self-reported Caucasian donors. The study was designed to test whether signatures of past pathogen exposure could be identified by cataloging public T cell receptors. The study used immunosequencing to profile the T cell repertoires of approximately 640 subjects and linked those repertoires to cytomegalovirus serostatus. In addition to the first cohort of 650 to 800 subjects, a separate validation cohort of approximately 120 different subjects was used. High-throughput TCR immunosequencing, statistical association of individual TCRs with disease status, and machine learning were combined to predict cytomegalovirus infection status. In a later analysis, previously published TCR beta repertoires from several hundred donors were re-analyzed and high-resolution HLA genotyping was added so that TCR occurrence patterns could be studied. In the later analysis, no new phenotypic data were used to find candidate immune exposures; instead, reliance was placed on TCR beta sequences and their occurrence across donors. To decide whether each TCR beta V gene segment behaved as functional or pseudogenic, an earlier analysis of approximately 600 of the donors relied on high-throughput TCR beta sequencing. Donor age, sex, ethnicity and CMV serostatus were compiled together with the repertoire data. Genome-wide SNP genotypes for about 60% of the roughly 700 donors were used in a later genetic analysis, which treated that subset as a discovery cohort. All discovery cohort repertoires had been generated using a single sequencing platform. Class I and class II HLA loci were covered by the typing at four-digit resolution. Typing coverage varied by locus: roughly 629-630 donors for A, B, C, DRB1 and DQB1; under 550 for DQA1; about 570 for DPA1; under 490 for DPB1. About five DR-DQ haplotypes were handled as single units for association and clustering because linkage in the cohort was strong. On average, about 200,000 unique TCR beta nucleotide sequences were sequenced per donor among roughly 430 genotyped donors of the cohort, with around 19% of those sequences being non-productive.

Results the study describes overall, beyond this receptor: The authors suggested that the approach could potentially be generalized to other disease states and immunological phenotypes. In a later analysis, the rate of TCR association differed among HLA loci, with DRB1 alleles having the most associated TCRs and HLA-C alleles having the fewest. A later analysis associated about 17,000 TCR beta sequences with specific HLA alleles at a false discovery rate of 0.05. The presence/absence analyses assumed that sequencing depth was roughly uniform across donors, and that assumption may not be true. Linkage disequilibrium might explain the correlated functional status among segregating V segments, but an unknown experimental factor could not be ruled out. The classifier was reported to diagnose cytomegalovirus status with high specificity and sensitivity in both the original and validation cohorts. In vitro tests confirmed that a few of the cytomegalovirus-associated TCR beta chains recognize cytomegalovirus antigens. Compared with equally common non-associated chains, HLA-associated TCR beta chains in a later analysis were more clonally expanded and had lower generation probabilities. Because HLA typing was unavailable for some donors at each locus, only the typed subset was used in association tests. In a later genetic analysis, a missense DCLRE1C variant was associated with V-gene and J-gene trimming of TCR beta chains, and the association was replicated in an independent cohort. The cohort was sequenced for TCR beta chains only, and without alpha or paired-chain data the features that could be detected were limited. The 87-base-pair reads could not distinguish some IMGT-functional V segments, including TRBV6-2 and TRBV6-3, so those segments were excluded. An earlier analysis of several hundred of the donors showed that most TCR beta V segments appeared in productive rearrangements either about 87% or about 30% of the time, which broadly matched IMGT annotations. Because counts were too low, 15 to 20 rarely observed V segments, including chromosome 9 orphons, were left out of the earlier analysis of some 600 of the donors. Several of the top co-occurrence clusters appeared to be linked to parvovirus B19, influenza, CMV and Epstein-Barr virus, according to a later analysis. A further reported finding was that TCR beta sequences accurately predicted the HLA-A and HLA-B alleles for most subjects in the first cohort. Most TCR sequences were observed very rarely across donors, whereas some public TCRs were present in many individuals. According to a later genetic analysis, donors in an Asian-associated ancestry cluster had fewer N-insertions in productive TCRs than the approximately 610-donor mean. A later analysis found that most CMV-associated TCR beta chains appeared HLA-restricted, with HLA associations seemingly driven largely by CMV exposure. Strong co-occurrence of HLA alleles, especially DR and DQ, made assigning TCR associations to individual alleles difficult. The sequencing pipeline was judged likely to have produced a cluster of highly shared sequence variants as a technical artifact. The study listed 164 TCR beta chains as associated with cytomegalovirus. CMV serostatus was the only immune exposure information available for the cohort.

Libraries were constructed by the immunoSEQ multiplex PCR assay. For the multiplex PCR, a mixture combining 60 forward primers for TCR Vbeta segments and 13 reverse primers for TCR Jbeta segments was used. A multiplex PCR assay on genomic DNA amplified the CDR3 region of rearranged TCR beta genes. Amplified TCR beta libraries were sequenced as 87-base-pair reads on the Illumina HiSeq System. In the authors' own workflow: A later analysis tallied some 79 million unique TCR beta chains across the 666 repertoires, and about 10 million of those chains were shared by two or more donors. Raw reads were error-corrected and collapsed into unique sequences by a nearest-neighbor algorithm in which closely related sequences were merged to remove PCR and sequencing errors. To assign V, D and J gene segments, CDR3 sequences were aligned to IMGT reference sequences. Each retained sequence needed at least a six-nucleotide match to both a V gene segment and a J gene segment. Rearrangements were called productive when the CDR3 lacked stop codons and stayed in frame with V and J; all others were non-productive. Following IMGT convention, CDR3 was defined as the stretch from the second conserved V-encoded cysteine up to the conserved J-encoded phenylalanine. The earlier analysis of about 500 of the donors excluded sequences that lacked an unambiguous match to a single V gene segment. In an earlier analysis of several hundred of the donors, V segments were called functional above 56.7% productive rearrangements and were called segregating when the between-donor standard deviation exceeded 5%. A statistical classification framework was built for diagnosing cytomegalovirus status from the catalog of TCR beta chain sequences. In a later analysis, TCR nucleotide sequences were compared against IMGT/GENE-DB human TR gene sequences so that V and J genes could be assigned. In a later analysis, CDR3 sequences and most-parsimonious VDJ recombination scenarios were assigned using the TCRdist pipeline. In a later analysis, each TCR beta chain was defined by its CDR3 amino acid sequence together with its V-gene family, and reads lacking a unique V-gene family were excluded. In a later analysis, fewer than 650 highly shared, low-generation-probability nucleotide sequences were removed to address suspected cross-contamination and a sequencing artifact. In a later analysis, a clonal expansion index was calculated for each public chain from normalized within-repertoire ranks of inferred template counts. A later analysis computed generation probabilities with a VDJ recombination model fitted to out-of-frame rearrangements, and checked the results against IGoR. In a later analysis, TCR-TCR, TCR-HLA and TCR-CMV co-occurrence was scored with hypergeometric tests, and a repertoire-size bias correction was applied to TCR pairs. In a later analysis, false discovery rates were estimated by permuting HLA or CMV assignments 20 times. In a later analysis, co-occurring TCRs were grouped with DBSCAN, and TCRdist sequence similarity was added when clustering was performed within HLA-allele-positive subsets. For co-occurrence clustering, repertoires with fewer than 30,000 or more than 120,000 public chains were excluded, along with about five repertoires with anomalous nucleotide sharing. TCRdb took this table from immuneACCESS and kept in-frame rearrangements with V and J called. Such tables lack part of the clones; where checked against another copy, unresolved V genes explain under half of the gap, and the rest is unexplained. V and J calls plus clone size are reproduced from that table; the DNA served to infer D and trimming. Recorded for this sample are approximately 200,000 clones; roughly 85% of them occurred a single time. About 2.3% of the sample is taken by the ten largest.

This receptor was identified in a woman between 50 and 59 years old in good health and CMV-seronegative. The sequence links TRBV6-1 to TRBJ2-7, and TRBD1 aligns with 11 junction nucleotides. The specimen was PBMCs. In nucleotides, the sequence is TGTGCCAGCAGGTTGGGACAGGGGGTCTCCTACGAGCAGTACTTC. It translates as CASRLGQGVSYEQYF.